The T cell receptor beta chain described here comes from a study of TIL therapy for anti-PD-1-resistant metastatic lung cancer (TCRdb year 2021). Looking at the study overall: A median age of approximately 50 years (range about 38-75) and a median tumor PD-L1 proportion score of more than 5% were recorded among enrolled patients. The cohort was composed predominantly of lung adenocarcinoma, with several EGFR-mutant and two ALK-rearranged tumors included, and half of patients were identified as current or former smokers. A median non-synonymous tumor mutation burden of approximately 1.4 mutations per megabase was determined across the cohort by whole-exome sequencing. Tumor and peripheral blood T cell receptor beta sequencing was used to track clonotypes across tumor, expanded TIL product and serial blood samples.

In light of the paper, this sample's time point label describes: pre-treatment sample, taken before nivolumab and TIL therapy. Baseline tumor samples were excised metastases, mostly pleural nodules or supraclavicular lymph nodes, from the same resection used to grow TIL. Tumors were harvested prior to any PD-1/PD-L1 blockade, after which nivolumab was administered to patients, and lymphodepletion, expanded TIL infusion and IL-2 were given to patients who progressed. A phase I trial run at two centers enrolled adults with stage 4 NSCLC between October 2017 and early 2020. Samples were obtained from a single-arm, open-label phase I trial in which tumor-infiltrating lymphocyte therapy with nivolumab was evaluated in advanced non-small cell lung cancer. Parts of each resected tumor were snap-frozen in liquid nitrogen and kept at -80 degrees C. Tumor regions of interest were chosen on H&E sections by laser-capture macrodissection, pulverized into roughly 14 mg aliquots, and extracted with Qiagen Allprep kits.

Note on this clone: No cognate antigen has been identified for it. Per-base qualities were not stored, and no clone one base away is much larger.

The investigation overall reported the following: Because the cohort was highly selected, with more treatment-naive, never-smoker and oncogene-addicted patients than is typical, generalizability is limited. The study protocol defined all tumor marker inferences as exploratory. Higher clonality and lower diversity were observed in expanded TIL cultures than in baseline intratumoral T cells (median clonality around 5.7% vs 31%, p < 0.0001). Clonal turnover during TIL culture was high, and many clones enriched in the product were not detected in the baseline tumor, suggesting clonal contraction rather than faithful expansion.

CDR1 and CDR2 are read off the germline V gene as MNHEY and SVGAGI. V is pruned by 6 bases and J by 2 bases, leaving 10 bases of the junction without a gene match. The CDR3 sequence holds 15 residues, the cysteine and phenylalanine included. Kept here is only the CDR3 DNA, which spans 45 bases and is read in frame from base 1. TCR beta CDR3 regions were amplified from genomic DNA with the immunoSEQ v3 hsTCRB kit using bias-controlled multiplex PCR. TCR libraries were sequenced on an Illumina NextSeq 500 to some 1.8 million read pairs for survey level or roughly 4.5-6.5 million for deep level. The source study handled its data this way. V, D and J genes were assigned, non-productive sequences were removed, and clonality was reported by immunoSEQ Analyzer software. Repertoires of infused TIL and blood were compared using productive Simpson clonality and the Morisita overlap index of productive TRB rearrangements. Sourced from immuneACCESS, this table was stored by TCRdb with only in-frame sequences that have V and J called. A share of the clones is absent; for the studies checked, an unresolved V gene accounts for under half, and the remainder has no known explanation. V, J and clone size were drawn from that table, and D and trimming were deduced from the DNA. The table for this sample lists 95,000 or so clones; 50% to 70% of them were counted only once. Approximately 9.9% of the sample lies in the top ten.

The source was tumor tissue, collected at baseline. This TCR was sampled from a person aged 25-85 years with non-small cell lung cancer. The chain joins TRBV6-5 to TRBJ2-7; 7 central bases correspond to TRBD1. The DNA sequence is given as TGTGCCAGCAGGACAGGGTTTATGCAGCCCTACGAGCAGTACTTC. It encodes CASRTGFMQPYEQYF.